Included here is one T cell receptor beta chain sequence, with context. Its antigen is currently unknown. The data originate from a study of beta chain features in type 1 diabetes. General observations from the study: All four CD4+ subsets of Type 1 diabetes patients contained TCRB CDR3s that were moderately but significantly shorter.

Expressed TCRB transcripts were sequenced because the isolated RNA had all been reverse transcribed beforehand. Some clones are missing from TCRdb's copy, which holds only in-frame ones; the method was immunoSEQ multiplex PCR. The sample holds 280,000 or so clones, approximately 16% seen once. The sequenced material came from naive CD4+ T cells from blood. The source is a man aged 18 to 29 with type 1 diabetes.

CDR3 sequence reads: CATSDGTGNNQPQHF. CDR3 coding DNA: TGTGCCACCAGCGATGGGACAGGCAACAATCAGCCCCAGCATTTT. V usage is TRBV15 and J usage is TRBJ1-5; 8 bases fit TRBD1. Germline CDR1 LNHNV, CDR2 YYDKDF (reference sequence). V lost 5 bases, J lost 3 bases, and 6 bases stayed unmatched. The CDR3 is 15 amino acids.